The 2 T cell receptor beta chains below all came from one sample that was sequenced in a study of blood T cell repertoires in COVID-19. Sequencing was performed with immunoSEQ multiplex PCR; in TCRdb, only in-frame clones are kept and a portion is missing. This sample has fewer than 300,000 clones, with more than 70% found just once. The source material was peripheral blood. The receptors come from a woman aged 18-35 years with acute or convalescent COVID-19.

V and J are TRBV30 and TRBJ2-7; 9 positions agree with TRBD2. The junction had 24 bases not matched to a gene; V was cut back by 0 bases and J by 3 bases. Germline CDR1 is GTSNPN and CDR2 is SVGIG (reference sequence). This CDR3 has 21 amino acids. The CDR3 region is CAWSVQSNRASGITVYYEQYF. The CDR3 DNA reads as TGTGCCTGGAGTGTCCAATCGAATCGTGCTAGCGGGATAACTGTTTACTACGAGCAGTACTTC.

The rearrangement joins TRBV30 to TRBJ1-2; D is unresolved. Germline-derived CDR1 and CDR2 are GTSNPN and SVGIG (reference sequence). CDR3 length: 16 amino acids. Trimming stripped 3 bases from V and 5 bases from J, with 22 bases between. CDR3 sequence: CAWRLFRWGEKYGYTF. CDR3 sequence (DNA): TGTGCCTGGAGACTTTTTAGATGGGGAGAGAAATATGGCTACACCTTC.